These 20 T cell receptor beta chains share one sample of origin, sequenced in a study of shared clonotypes between healthy human individuals (dated by TCRdb to about 2020). For the CD8 naive samples, CD45RO-negative cells were positively selected for CCR7, yielding a CD45RA+CCR7+ population from which TemRA cells were excluded. The library was generated by the immunoSEQ multiplex PCR assay. Drawn from immuneACCESS, this table holds only the in-frame rearrangements with V and J called that TCRdb kept. Clones are partly lost; checked studies trace under half to an unresolved V gene and leave the rest unexplained. A total of more than 550,000 clones appear in this sample, roughly nine tenths of them only once. The ten biggest clones cover nearly 25% of the sample. Material: naive CD8+ T cells sorted from blood. The cell subset or site tag for this specimen amounts to: CD45RA+CCR7+. These receptors originate from a man younger than 40 in good health.

A single count supports this clone. The CDR3 region has the DNA TGTGCTAGTGGACCTTTCCGGAGCACAGGGGCCTTCCTCCTAGCCCCCTACGAGCAGTACTTC. Protein sequence: CASGPFRSTGAFLLAPYEQYF. The rearrangement joins TRBV12-5 to TRBJ2-7; 7 positions agree with TRBD1. Germline CDR1 LGHNT, CDR2 FRNRAP. Trimming cost V 6 bases and J 2 bases; bases outside gene matches: 28. This CDR3 has 21 residues.

This clone was recorded a few times. The CDR3 region has the DNA TGTGCCAGCAGCGCGCCGGGACTAGCGGGATTAGTCAATGAGCAGTTCTTC. Translated, it gives CASSAPGLAGLVNEQFF. The J gene is TRBJ2-1, the V gene TRBV25-1, with 13 nucleotides matching TRBD2. V shed 6 bases and J 6 bases; nucleotides not matched to a gene: 11. This CDR3 contains 17 residues. The germline V gene has CDR1 MGHDK and CDR2 SYGVNS.

This rearrangement joins TRBV25-1 to TRBJ2-2; D unresolved. Germline V lookup: CDR1 MGHDK, CDR2 SYGVNS. Trimming stripped 4 bases from V and 0 bases from J, with 6 bases between. CDR3 size: 14 residues. The CDR3 sequence is CASSGQTNTGELFF. CDR3 sequence (DNA): TGTGCCAGCAGTGGACAAACGAACACCGGGGAGCTGTTTTTT.

The chain has TRBV30 and TRBJ2-7, with a possible D match to TRBD2 (5 bases). Trimming stripped 2 bases from V and 3 bases from J, with 14 bases between. CDR1 is GTSNPN and CDR2 is SVGIG in the germline V gene (reference sequence). The CDR3 runs 14 residues. In DNA form, the CDR3 reads TGTGCCTGGAGTCGCGATTCACGGGACTACGAGCAGTACTTC. Translating gives CAWSRDSRDYEQYF.

The chain carries TRBV7-9 and TRBJ2-7; the D gene is possibly TRBD2 (5 bases). CDR1 is SEHNR, CDR2 FQNEAQ, per germline (reference sequence). CDR3 size: 16 residues. Trimming shortened V by 1 base and J by 4 bases, and 17 bases separated the two germline ends. In nucleotides, the CDR3 is TGTGCCAGCAGCTTAGGTTTAGGACTGCACCATTACGAGCAGTACTTC. Translated, it gives CASSLGLGLHHYEQYF.

The chain carries TRBV7-8 and TRBJ2-3, with 7 bases fitting TRBD2. V was clipped by 5 bases and J by 4 bases; unmatched bases: 18. Per the germline V gene, CDR1 is SGHVS and CDR2 is FQNEAQ. The CDR3 is made up of 18 amino acids. This CDR3 is CASSTPSGSPPRADTQYF. The CDR3 DNA reads TGTGCCAGCAGCACCCCTAGCGGAAGTCCCCCCCGGGCAGATACGCAGTATTTT.

The chain is built from TRBV12-5 and TRBJ2-1; TRBD2 matches at 7 bases. This CDR3 has 15 residues. V gave up 4 bases and J gave up 1 base; unmatched junction bases: 4. Germline loops: CDR1 LGHNT, CDR2 FRNRAP. In nucleotides, the CDR3 is TGTGCTAGTGGTTCGGGGGGTCGTTCCTACAATGAGCAGTTCTTC. Translating gives CASGSGGRSYNEQFF. The full variable domain, with the rest looked up from reference TRBV12-5 and TRBJ2-1, is DARVTQTPRHKVTEMGQEVTMRCQPILGHNTVFWYRQTMMQGLELLAYFRNRAPLDDSGMPKDRFSAEMPDATLATLKIQPSEPRDSAVYFCASGSGGRSYNEQFFGPGTRLTVL.

The gene calls are TRBV6-1 and TRBJ1-4; the match to TRBD1 covers 7 bases. The V and J ends lost 4 bases and 10 bases, in that order; junction bases with no gene match: 15. There are 16 residues in the CDR3. CDR1 MNHNS and CDR2 SASEGT come from the germline V gene. CDR3 loop: CASSGPQQGSVVKLFF. The CDR3 DNA follows: TGTGCCAGCAGTGGACCTCAACAGGGGTCGGTCGTAAAACTGTTTTTT.

V usage is TRBV11-2 and J usage is TRBJ2-7, with 9 bases fitting TRBD2. This CDR3 comprises 17 residues. CDR1 is SGHAT and CDR2 is FQNNGV in the germline V gene. V was pared by 1 base and J by 5 bases, with 12 bases of the junction left unmatched. The DNA for the CDR3 is TGTGCCAGCAGCTTAGCAGCGGGAGGACATGCGAACCACGAGCAGTACTTC. Its translation is CASSLAAGGHANHEQYF.

V usage is TRBV27 and J usage is TRBJ2-7; no reliable D call. This CDR3 is 14 amino acids long. Germline V gene sequence: CDR1 MNHEY, CDR2 SMNVEV (reference sequence). Trimming cost V 3 bases and J 3 bases, with 12 bases left between them. CDR3 in amino acids: CASSFTPFYYEQYF. The DNA for the CDR3 is TGTGCCAGCAGTTTCACGCCCTTCTACTACGAGCAGTACTTC.

The chain uses TRBV7-9 and TRBJ2-2, with 11 bases matching TRBD2. CDR1 and CDR2 from the germline V gene are SEHNR and FQNEAQ (reference sequence). J was trimmed by 2 bases and V by 5 bases; bases with no gene match: 10. This CDR3 contains 18 residues. Here the CDR3 reads CASSARTSGWTNTGELFF. CDR3 in DNA: TGTGCCAGCAGCGCTCGGACTAGCGGGTGGACAAACACCGGGGAGCTGTTTTTT. Combining the CDR3 with reference TRBV7-9 and TRBJ2-2 gives the whole variable domain DTGVSQNPRHKITKRGQNVTFRCDPISEHNRLYWYRQTLGQGPEFLTYFQNEAQLEKSRLLSDRFSAERPKGSFSTLEIQRTEQGDSAMYLCASSARTSGWTNTGELFFGEGSRLTVL.

The chain uses TRBV29-1 and TRBJ2-1; TRBD2 aligns across 14 bases. Germline trimming cut 5 bases from V and 3 bases from J; bases unmatched to any gene: 9. This CDR3 comprises 17 residues. From germline, CDR1 is SQVTM and CDR2 ANQGSEA. The CDR3 coding sequence is TGCAGCGTTTCCGGGACTAGCGGGAGATGGGGCTACAATGAGCAGTTCTTC. It encodes CSVSGTSGRWGYNEQFF.

This clone was seen a single time. In DNA, the CDR3 is TGTGCCAGCAGTTTTCGCTGGCGGACAGGGAACGCTTTCTTT. Amino acid sequence: CASSFRWRTGNAFF. The rearrangement uses TRBV28 and TRBJ1-1, with 8 bases lining up with TRBD1. The CDR3 spans 14 residues. Germline lookup yields CDR1 MDHEN and CDR2 SYDVKM. J was trimmed by 11 bases and V by 3 bases; bases with no gene match: 11.

The table lists this clone with a few counts. This chain joins TRBV7-9 and TRBJ2-3; D might be TRBD2 (6 bases). V was shortened by 8 bases and J by 7 bases, with 16 bases between the two germline ends. Germline V gives CDR1 SEHNR, CDR2 FQNEAQ (reference sequence). The CDR3 runs 13 residues. CDR3 loop: CASEGLGGYTQYF. Here the CDR3 DNA reads TGTGCCAGCGAAGGGTTGGGAGGATATACGCAGTATTTT.

The rearrangement joins TRBV7-8 to TRBJ1-1; 7 positions match TRBD1. Germline V CDR1 and CDR2: SGHVS, FQNEAQ. The CDR3 covers 14 residues. After removal of 3 bases from V and 9 bases from J, the junction contained 10 bases not matched to a gene. CDR3 sequence reads: CASSLTGQTVQAFF. CDR3 nucleotides: TGTGCCAGCAGCTTGACGGGACAGACCGTTCAAGCTTTCTTT.

J is TRBJ2-7 and V is TRBV7-9; 11 bases match TRBD2. The germline V gene encodes CDR1 SEHNR and CDR2 FQNEAQ (reference sequence). The length of the CDR3 is 16 residues. After removal of 3 bases from V and 2 bases from J, the junction contained 6 bases not matched to a gene. CDR3 protein: CASSFAASGGTYEQYF. The CDR3 DNA follows: TGTGCCAGCAGCTTCGCCGCTAGCGGGGGGACCTACGAGCAGTACTTC. Looking up the rest from reference TRBV7-9 and TRBJ2-7 gives the full variable domain: DTGVSQNPRHKITKRGQNVTFRCDPISEHNRLYWYRQTLGQGPEFLTYFQNEAQLEKSRLLSDRFSAERPKGSFSTLEIQRTEQGDSAMYLCASSFAASGGTYEQYFGPGTRLTVT.

V and J are TRBV5-8 and TRBJ2-7, with 13 bases matching TRBD2. J gave up 7 bases and V 2 bases, and 6 bases lay outside the gene matches. Germline values: CDR1 SGHTS, CDR2 YDEGEE. The CDR3 covers 15 residues. The CDR3 protein is CASSFGLAGVEEQYF. As DNA, the CDR3 is TGTGCCAGCAGCTTCGGACTAGCGGGAGTAGAGGAGCAGTACTTC. The complete variable domain, with remaining parts taken from reference TRBV5-8 and TRBJ2-7, reads EAGVTQSPTHLIKTRGQQATLRCSPISGHTSVYWYQQALGLGLQFLLWYDEGEERNRGNFPPRFSGRQFPNYSSELNVNALELEDSALYLCASSFGLAGVEEQYFGPGTRLTVT.

This clone has just one count. This chain links TRBV10-3 with TRBJ2-4; tentatively, D is TRBD2 (6 bases). Per germline, CDR1 ENHRY and CDR2 SYGVKD. V dropped 8 bases and J dropped 5 bases, with 13 bases sitting between them. The CDR3 is 13 residues long. The chain's CDR3 is CAIAGTAENIQYF. Written as DNA, the CDR3 is TGTGCCATCGCGGGAACCGCGGAAAACATTCAGTACTTC.

J is TRBJ1-2 and V is TRBV13, with D uncertain. V dropped 3 bases and J dropped 2 bases, with 25 bases sitting between them. The CDR3 has 19 amino acids. Per the germline V gene, CDR1 is PRHDT and CDR2 is FYEKMQ (reference sequence). The CDR3 sequence is CASSLTTPTPEGRNYGYTF. The CDR3 bases are TGTGCCAGCAGCTTGACTACCCCTACTCCTGAGGGTAGAAACTATGGCTACACCTTC. The full variable domain, with the rest looked up from reference TRBV13 and TRBJ1-2, is AAGVIQSPRHLIKEKRETATLKCYPIPRHDTVYWYQQGPGQDPQFLISFYEKMQSDKGSIPDRFSAQQFSDYHSELNMSSLELGDSALYFCASSLTTPTPEGRNYGYTFGSGTRLTVV.

CDR3 loop: CASSSDGTSGRGTDTQYF. CDR3 in DNA: TGTGCCAGCAGCAGCGACGGGACTAGCGGGAGAGGTACAGATACGCAGTATTTT. V is TRBV13 and J is TRBJ2-3; 14 nucleotides match TRBD2. The CDR3 runs to 18 residues. V lost 5 bases to trimming and J lost 3 bases; unmatched junction nucleotides: 10. Germline V gives CDR1 PRHDT, CDR2 FYEKMQ (reference sequence).